The TCR beta chain described here comes from a study of regulatory T cells in long-lasting Graves disease. Between the trimmed V and J ends, which lost 4 bases and 7 bases, there was a span of 21 bases. CDR1 is SGHKS and CDR2 is YYEKEE in the germline V gene (reference sequence). The CDR3 covers 16 residues. Combining iRepertoire HTBI primers with Arm-PCR of CDR3 regions, the authors built TCR beta libraries. MiXCR, applied by TCRdb to the multiplex PCR reads, yields one record per CDR3 protein. Of roughly 560,000 distinct CDR3 sequences in the sample, about 11% were seen once. As for time point: newly diagnosed GD, antithyroid drugs for less than 3 months. PBMC RNA was the source of the TCR library. Patients with Graves' disease were diagnosed by American Thyroid Association guidelines. This same sample was also part of a study on T cells in Graves' hyperthyroidism and ophthalmopathy.

The input for sequencing was peripheral blood mononuclear cells (PBMCs), taken at new diagnosis, from a patient treated with antithyroid drugs. This receptor was identified in a woman under 40 with Graves disease. The V and J genes are TRBV5-5 and TRBJ1-3; D gene uncertain. The CDR3 coding sequence is TGTGCCAGCAGCCGGGAGGTAGTTCGCCGCTGGAACACCATATATTTT. Translated: CASSREVVRRWNTIYF.